This T cell receptor beta chain appears in the sequencing data of a study of blood T cell repertoires in COVID-19. Study context: Italy, Spain and the United States were the sources of the convalescent and acute COVID-19 samples. Sources were T cells, B-cell-depleted T cells, or PBMCs; the material itself was cDNA or gDNA.

Per the study methods: Reference gene primer amplification gave nucleated cell count estimates. Measured with immunoSEQ multiplex PCR; TCRdb has only the in-frame clones, and not every one. The V and J calls and clone size were taken over from that table, and D and trimming were inferred from the DNA. The sample carries some 150,000 clones, around 88% recorded once. With V trimmed by 6 bases and J by 4 bases, 17 bases remained unmatched. This CDR3 comprises 18 residues. The V gene's germline CDR1 is SNHLY and CDR2 FYNNEI. Input material: peripheral blood. This TCR came from a man aged 55-75 years with active or convalescent COVID-19. The gene calls are TRBV2 and TRBJ1-1; 10 bases are shared with TRBD1. CDR3 region: CASRDPVGTGVTTTEAFF. As DNA, the CDR3 is TGTGCCAGCAGAGACCCGGTGGGGACAGGGGTAACGACCACTGAAGCTTTCTTT.